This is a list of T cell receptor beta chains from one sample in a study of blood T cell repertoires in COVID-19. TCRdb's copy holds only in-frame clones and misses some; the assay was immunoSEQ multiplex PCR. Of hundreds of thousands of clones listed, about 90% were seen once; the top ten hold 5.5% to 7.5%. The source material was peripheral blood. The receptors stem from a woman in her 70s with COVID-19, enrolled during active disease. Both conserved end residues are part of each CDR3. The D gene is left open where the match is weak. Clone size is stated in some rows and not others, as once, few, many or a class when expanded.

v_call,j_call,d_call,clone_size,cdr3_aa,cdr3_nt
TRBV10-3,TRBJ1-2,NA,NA,CAIRQGKQEGYTF,TGTGCCATCAGACAGGGAAAACAGGAGGGCTACACCTTC
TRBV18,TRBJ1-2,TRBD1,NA,CASSPGQGANGYTF,TGTGCCAGCTCACCGGGACAGGGGGCCAATGGCTACACCTTC
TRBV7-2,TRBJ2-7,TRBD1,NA,CASSWDRDSYEQYF,TGTGCCAGCAGCTGGGACCGGGACAGCTACGAGCAGTACTTC
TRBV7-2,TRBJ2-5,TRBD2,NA,CASSLTSGGTEETQYF,TGTGCCAGCAGTCTTACTAGCGGGGGGACGGAGGAGACCCAGTACTTC
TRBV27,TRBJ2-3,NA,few,CASSHAVTSTDTQYF,TGTGCCAGCAGTCACGCAGTGACTAGCACAGATACGCAGTATTTT
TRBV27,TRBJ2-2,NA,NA,CASSSSRGVHTGELFF,TGTGCCAGCAGTTCATCCAGGGGGGTCCACACCGGGGAGCTGTTTTTT
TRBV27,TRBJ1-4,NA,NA,CASSSPLGKLFF,TGTGCCAGCAGTTCCCCCCTCGGAAAACTGTTTTTT
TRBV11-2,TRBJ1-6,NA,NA,CASSSTLREAPLHF,TGTGCCAGCAGCTCCACTTTGAGGGAGGCACCCCTCCACTTT
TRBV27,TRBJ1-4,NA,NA,CASSPPWTSGVLNEKLFF,TGTGCCAGCAGTCCACCGTGGACAAGTGGGGTGCTAAATGAAAAACTGTTTTTT
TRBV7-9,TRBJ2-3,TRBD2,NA,CASSLKAGGTDTQYF,TGTGCCAGCAGCTTAAAGGCGGGGGGCACAGATACGCAGTATTTT
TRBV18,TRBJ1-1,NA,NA,CASSSGGGSGTEAFF,TGTGCCAGCTCCTCGGGGGGCGGTAGCGGCACTGAAGCTTTCTTT
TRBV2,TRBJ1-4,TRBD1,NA,CASSERAGQGARKLFF,TGTGCCAGCAGTGAAAGGGCCGGACAGGGGGCCAGAAAACTGTTTTTT
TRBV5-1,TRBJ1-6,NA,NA,CASSLGTSWSPLHF,TGCGCCAGCAGCCTTGGGACTTCTTGGTCACCCCTCCACTTT
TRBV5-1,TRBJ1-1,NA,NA,CASTDGGSEAFF,TGCGCCAGTACGGACGGGGGAAGTGAAGCTTTCTTT
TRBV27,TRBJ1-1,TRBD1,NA,CASSPRDRVKHTEAFF,TGTGCCAGCAGCCCCCGGGACAGGGTAAAACACACTGAAGCTTTCTTT
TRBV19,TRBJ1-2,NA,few,CASSTGDRGYTF,TGTGCCAGTAGTACAGGGGATAGGGGCTACACCTTC
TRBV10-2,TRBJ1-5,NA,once,CASTTGSGQPQHF,TGCGCCAGCACCACAGGGTCGGGACAGCCCCAGCATTTT
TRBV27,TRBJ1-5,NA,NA,CASSYNREGQPQHF,TGTGCCAGCAGTTACAACAGGGAGGGTCAGCCCCAGCATTTT
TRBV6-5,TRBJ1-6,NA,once,CASSSIQGVDSPLHF,TGTGCCAGCAGTTCGATACAGGGAGTGGATTCACCCCTCCACTTT
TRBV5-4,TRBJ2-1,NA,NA,CASSPGQNSYNEQFF,TGTGCCAGCAGCCCCGGACAGAATTCCTACAATGAGCAGTTCTTC
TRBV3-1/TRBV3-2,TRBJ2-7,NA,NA,CASSHLSYEQYF,TGTGCCAGCAGCCATCTCTCCTACGAGCAGTACTTC
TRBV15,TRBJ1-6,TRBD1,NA,CATSRGGGGGVLHF,TGTGCCACCAGCAGAGGAGGAGGGGGCGGGGTTCTCCACTTT
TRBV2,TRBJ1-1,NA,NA,CASSQNTEAFF,TGTGCCAGCTCCCAGAACACTGAAGCTTTCTTT
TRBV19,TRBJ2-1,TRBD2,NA,CASTRGGLNNEQFF,TGTGCCAGTACGCGGGGGGGATTGAACAATGAGCAGTTCTTC
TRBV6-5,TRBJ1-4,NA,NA,CASSYSPLEKLFF,TGTGCCAGCAGTTACTCCCCTCTTGAAAAACTGTTTTTT
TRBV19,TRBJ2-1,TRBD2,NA,CASSMTSGGGNEQFF,TGTGCCAGTAGTATGACTAGCGGGGGAGGAAATGAGCAGTTCTTC
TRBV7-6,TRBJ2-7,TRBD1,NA,CASSLGQGLAYEQYF,TGTGCCAGCAGCCTCGGACAGGGCCTAGCCTACGAGCAGTACTTC
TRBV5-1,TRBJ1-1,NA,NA,CASSSNPQVNTEAFF,TGCGCCAGCAGCTCGAACCCACAGGTGAACACTGAAGCTTTCTTT
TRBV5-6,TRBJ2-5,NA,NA,CASSLNNRETQYF,TGTGCCAGCAGCTTGAATAACAGAGAGACCCAGTACTTC
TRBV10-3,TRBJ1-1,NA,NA,CATAAERAEAFF,TGTGCCACCGCCGCGGAGCGCGCTGAAGCTTTCTTT
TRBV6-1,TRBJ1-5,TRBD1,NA,CASSDQPLTGYGQPQHF,TGTGCCAGCAGTGACCAACCGCTGACAGGGTATGGTCAGCCCCAGCATTTT
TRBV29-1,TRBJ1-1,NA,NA,CSVEPRGPEAFF,TGCAGCGTTGAACCACGAGGGCCTGAAGCTTTCTTT
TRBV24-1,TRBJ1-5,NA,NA,CATSDSRAGSNQPQHF,TGTGCCACCAGTGATTCAAGGGCGGGTAGCAATCAGCCCCAGCATTTT
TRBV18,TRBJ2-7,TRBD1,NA,CASSPGQNYEQYF,TGTGCCAGCTCACCGGGACAGAATTACGAGCAGTACTTC
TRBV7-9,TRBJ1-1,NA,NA,CASSFPGEGNTEAFF,TGTGCCAGCAGCTTCCCAGGGGAAGGGAACACTGAAGCTTTCTTT
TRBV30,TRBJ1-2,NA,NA,CAWSAGVGDGYTF,TGTGCCTGGAGTGCGGGAGTGGGGGATGGCTACACCTTC
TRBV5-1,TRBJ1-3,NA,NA,CASSHTGGGSSGNTIYF,TGCGCCAGCAGCCATACAGGCGGCGGGAGCTCTGGAAACACCATATATTTT
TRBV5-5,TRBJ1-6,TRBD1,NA,CASSLVGTGDSPLHF,TGTGCCAGCAGCTTGGTTGGGACAGGAGATTCACCCCTCCACTTT
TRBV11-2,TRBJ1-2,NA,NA,CASSLVTNGYTF,TGTGCCAGCAGCTTAGTCACTAATGGCTACACCTTC
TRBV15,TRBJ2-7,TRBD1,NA,CATSRDLIGQGANEQYF,TGTGCCACCAGCAGAGATCTGATAGGGCAGGGGGCGAACGAGCAGTACTTC
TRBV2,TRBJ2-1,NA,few,CASTPWRYNEQFF,TGTGCCAGCACGCCGTGGAGATACAATGAGCAGTTCTTC
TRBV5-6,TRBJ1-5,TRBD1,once,CASSRGQGSNQPQHF,TGTGCCAGCAGCAGAGGACAGGGGAGCAATCAGCCCCAGCATTTT
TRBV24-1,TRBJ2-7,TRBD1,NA,CATSDGQGSEQYF,TGTGCCACCAGTGATGGACAGGGTTCCGAGCAGTACTTC
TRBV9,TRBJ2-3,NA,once,CASSEGSGATDTQYF,TGTGCCAGCAGCGAGGGTAGCGGAGCCACAGATACGCAGTATTTT
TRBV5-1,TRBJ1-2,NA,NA,CASSHNLNYGYTF,TGCGCCAGCAGCCACAACCTTAACTATGGCTACACCTTC
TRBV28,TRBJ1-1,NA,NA,CASSLRRGGNTEAFF,TGTGCCAGCAGTTTGCGACGGGGGGGGAACACTGAAGCTTTCTTT
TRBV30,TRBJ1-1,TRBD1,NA,CAWSMDRGETEAFF,TGTGCCTGGAGTATGGACAGGGGAGAAACTGAAGCTTTCTTT
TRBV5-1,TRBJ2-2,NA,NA,CASREASNTGELFF,TGCGCCAGCAGAGAAGCTTCGAACACCGGGGAGCTGTTTTTT
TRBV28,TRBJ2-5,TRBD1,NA,CASSFRGTGSLETQYF,TGTGCCAGCAGTTTCAGAGGGACAGGGTCTCTGGAGACCCAGTACTTC
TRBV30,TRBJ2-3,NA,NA,CAWTLQGGHGTDTQYF,TGTGCCTGGACTCTACAGGGAGGGCATGGCACAGATACGCAGTATTTT